These 21 T cell receptor beta chains originate from one sample sequenced in a study of T cell changes during pregnancy in multiple sclerosis. Profiled with immunoSEQ multiplex PCR; TCRdb holds only in-frame clones, not every one. The sample has tens of thousands of clones, about 89% seen once. The sequences come from CD4+ T cells from peripheral blood mononuclear cells, collected in the first trimester of pregnancy. The receptors stem from a female donor with multiple sclerosis, enrolled in a pregnancy study.

The chain has TRBV9 and TRBJ1-6; maybe TRBD1 (6 bases). The CDR3 totals 17 residues. The V end lost 7 bases, the J end lost 2 bases, and 19 bases lay between the germline ends. CDR1 is SGDLS and CDR2 is YYNGEE in the germline V gene. CDR3: CASGPNRASTYNSPLHF. The DNA of the CDR3 is TGTGCCAGCGGTCCAAACAGGGCCTCTACCTATAATTCACCCCTCCACTTT. The entire variable domain, with the rest obtained from reference TRBV9 and TRBJ1-6, is as follows: DSGVTQTPKHLITATGQRVTLRCSPRSGDLSVYWYQQSLDQGLQFLIQYYNGEERAKGNILERFSAQQFPDLHSELNLSSLELGDSALYFCASGPNRASTYNSPLHFGNGTRLTVT.

The chain employs TRBV9 and TRBJ2-3; perhaps TRBD2 as D (6 bases). V was pared by 4 bases and J by 5 bases, with 17 bases between. This CDR3 is 15 amino acids long. Per the germline V gene, CDR1 is SGDLS and CDR2 is YYNGEE. The CDR3 loop is CASSPSSGRGDTQYF. The CDR3 nucleotides are TGTGCCAGCAGCCCTAGCAGCGGGCGGGGAGATACGCAGTATTTT. The full variable domain, completed using reference TRBV9 and TRBJ2-3, is DSGVTQTPKHLITATGQRVTLRCSPRSGDLSVYWYQQSLDQGLQFLIQYYNGEERAKGNILERFSAQQFPDLHSELNLSSLELGDSALYFCASSPSSGRGDTQYFGPGTRLTVL.

The chain employs TRBV7-9 and TRBJ2-7; possibly TRBD2 for D (6 bases). Germline CDR1 is SEHNR and CDR2 is FQNEAQ (reference sequence). The CDR3 spans 12 residues. V lost 3 bases to trimming and J lost 5 bases, with 8 bases between them. The CDR3 is CASSFTGDEQYF. The CDR3 nucleotides read TGTGCCAGCAGCTTCACGGGGGACGAGCAGTACTTC.

V and J are TRBV18 and TRBJ1-2, with 9 bases fitting TRBD1. The germline V gene encodes CDR1 KGHSH and CDR2 LQKENI. The trim removed 4 bases at V and 2 bases at J, leaving 8 bases unmatched. The length of the CDR3 is 16 residues. This CDR3 is CASSLTGQGRNYGYTF. CDR3 DNA: TGTGCCAGCTCACTAACGGGACAGGGTCGGAACTATGGCTACACCTTC.

V usage is TRBV2 and J usage is TRBJ1-2; the D is unclear. Germline loops: CDR1 SNHLY, CDR2 FYNNEI. The CDR3 extends over 11 amino acids. V dropped 8 bases and J dropped 2 bases, with 6 bases sitting between them. CDR3 region: CASRLNYGYTF. In nucleotides, the CDR3 is TGTGCCAGCCGTTTAAACTATGGCTACACCTTC.

This clone was seen once. The genes are TRBV7-9 and TRBJ2-7, with unresolved D. This CDR3 has 14 residues. V was pared by 6 bases and J by 1 base, with 13 bases between. Germline V gene lookup returns CDR1 SEHNR and CDR2 FQNEAQ (reference sequence). For the CDR3, the DNA is TGTGCCAGCAGGGGTCCAGGCTCATCCTACGAGCAGTACTTC. Its translation: CASRGPGSSYEQYF.

This sequence joins TRBV11-2 and TRBJ1-1; D may be TRBD1 (6 bases). In germline, CDR1 is SGHAT, CDR2 FQNNGV. Trimming shortened V by 2 bases and J by 3 bases, and 10 bases separated the two germline ends. The CDR3 sequence is 14 residues long. In DNA form, the CDR3 reads TGTGCCAGCAGCTTAAACAGGGTCGACACTGAAGCTTTCTTT. Protein: CASSLNRVDTEAFF. The full variable domain, in which reference TRBV11-2 and TRBJ1-1 provide the parts outside the CDR3, is EAGVAQSPRYKIIEKRQSVAFWCNPISGHATLYWYQQILGQGPKLLIQFQNNGVVDDSQLPKDRFSAERLKGVDSTLKIQPAKLEDSAVYLCASSLNRVDTEAFFGQGTRLTVV.

By share, this clone counts as medium-sized. The J gene is TRBJ1-1, the V gene TRBV2; D is undetermined. V gave up 4 bases and J gave up 3 bases, with 9 bases separating them. There are 13 residues in the CDR3. Germline lookup yields CDR1 SNHLY and CDR2 FYNNEI. Written as DNA, the CDR3 is TGTGCCAGCAGTGGGGTCGGGGACACTGAAGCTTTCTTT. This translates into CASSGVGDTEAFF.

V usage is TRBV6-1 and J usage is TRBJ1-2; maybe TRBD1 (6 bases). The CDR3 is made up of 14 amino acids. V was pared by 5 bases and J by 6 bases, with 16 bases between. Germline V gene lookup returns CDR1 MNHNS and CDR2 SASEGT. The CDR3 nucleotides read TGTGCCAGCAGTAAAGGGGGGGAGAAGGATGGCTACACCTTC. Its translation is CASSKGGEKDGYTF.

V usage is TRBV2 and J usage is TRBJ1-4; D ambiguous. The CDR3 has 16 amino acids. V dropped 6 bases and J dropped 0 bases, with 14 bases sitting between them. Germline CDR1 is SNHLY and CDR2 is FYNNEI. The CDR3 reads CASRTETAATNEKLFF. The DNA for the CDR3 is TGTGCCAGCAGGACGGAAACAGCGGCAACTAATGAAAAACTGTTTTTT.

The V gene is TRBV6-6, the J gene TRBJ2-5; perhaps TRBD2 as D (5 bases). The V gene's germline CDR1 is MNHNY and CDR2 SVGAGI (reference sequence). The CDR3 has 13 residues. V was clipped by 2 bases and J by 1 base, with 5 bases between them. The CDR3, as DNA: TGTGCCAGCAGTTACGCGGGCCAAGAGACCCAGTACTTC. Protein product: CASSYAGQETQYF.

This clone was seen a single time. This chain uses TRBV19 with TRBJ1-5; D unclear. Germline CDR1 LNHDA, CDR2 SQIVND (reference sequence). The V end was cut by 3 bases, the J end by 0 bases, with 9 bases between. This CDR3 contains 15 residues. CDR3 residues: CASSISVLSNQPQHF. In nucleotides, the CDR3 is TGTGCCAGTAGTATTTCGGTTCTTAGCAATCAGCCCCAGCATTTT.

V is TRBV7-2 and J is TRBJ2-3, with D tentatively TRBD1 (6 bases). Trimming removed 5 bases from V and 1 base from J, with 13 bases in between. The germline gives CDR1 SGHTA, CDR2 FQGNSA. CDR3 length: 15 residues. The CDR3 sequence: CASSPQTGGTDTQYF. In DNA, the CDR3 is TGTGCCAGCAGCCCCCAGACAGGAGGCACAGATACGCAGTATTTT.

The chain has TRBV29-1 and TRBJ1-4; TRBD1 matches at 10 bases. Losses at the gene ends were 5 bases for V and 0 bases for J; bases not matched to a gene: 6. CDR1 is SQVTM, CDR2 ANQGSEA, per germline. This CDR3 is 16 amino acids long. The CDR3 spells CSVSGTGASTNEKLFF. The DNA of the CDR3 is TGCAGCGTTTCGGGGACAGGGGCCTCAACTAATGAAAAACTGTTTTTT.

The gene calls are TRBV7-2 and TRBJ1-1; D gene unclear. The CDR3 is made up of 15 amino acids. The ends were cut back, 2 bases at V and 11 bases at J, with 21 bases in the middle. CDR1 is SGHTA and CDR2 is FQGNSA in the germline V gene. The CDR3 sequence: CASSLISTADSIAFF. CDR3 DNA: TGTGCCAGCAGCTTAATTTCGACGGCGGACTCGATCGCTTTCTTT.

This clone has a single count. This chain links TRBV18 with TRBJ1-4; D may be TRBD1 (6 bases). CDR3 size: 15 residues. The germline V gene encodes CDR1 KGHSH and CDR2 LQKENI. V was shortened by 2 bases and J by 8 bases, with 15 bases between the two germline ends. CDR3 nucleotides: TGTGCCAGCTCACCAAGACAGGCCCCGGGGGAAAAACTGTTTTTT. Encoded protein: CASSPRQAPGEKLFF.

The chain joins TRBV10-3 to TRBJ1-2; the match to TRBD1 covers 8 bases. Germline V gene data show CDR1 as ENHRY and CDR2 as SYGVKD. The ends lost 7 bases at V and 2 bases at J; junction bases unmatched: 3. The CDR3 is 13 amino acids. For the CDR3, the DNA is TGTGCCATCAAAGGACAGGGCAACTATGGCTACACCTTC. Translated, it gives CAIKGQGNYGYTF.

Only one count was recorded for this clone. The gene calls are TRBV11-3 and TRBJ2-5, with D possibly being TRBD2 (5 bases). The CDR3 is made up of 13 amino acids. V lost 3 bases to trimming and J lost 5 bases, with 10 bases between them. Germline values: CDR1 SGHNT, CDR2 YENEEA. CDR3 sequence (DNA): TGTGCCAGCAGCTTTCGGGGTTGGGAGACCCAGTACTTC. Protein sequence: CASSFRGWETQYF.

This sequence joins TRBV5-1 and TRBJ1-2; 7 nucleotides line up with TRBD1. The CDR3 runs to 16 residues. Germline CDR1 and CDR2: SGHRS and YFSETQ. After removal of 4 bases from V and 4 bases from J, the junction contained 13 bases not matched to a gene. The CDR3 DNA follows: TGCGCCAGCAGCCAATCCACAGGGGATGGTTCCTATGGCTACACCTTC. Its protein is CASSQSTGDGSYGYTF.

The CDR3 region has the DNA TGCGCCAGCAGCTCGAGGGGGCCCGGGCGGACTAATGAAAAACTGTTTTTT. It is translated as CASSSRGPGRTNEKLFF. This chain joins TRBV5-1 and TRBJ1-4; TRBD1 matches at 7 bases. CDR1 is SGHRS, CDR2 YFSETQ, per germline. J gave up 2 bases and V 3 bases, and 10 bases lay outside the gene matches. This CDR3 has 17 residues.

This clone has just one count. J is TRBJ2-1 and V is TRBV18, with 10 bases that match TRBD2. Looked up from germline, CDR1 is KGHSH and CDR2 is LQKENI. V lost 6 bases to trimming and J lost 15 bases; unmatched junction nucleotides: 17. The CDR3 is 15 residues long. The CDR3 DNA is TGTGCCAGCTCCTCCCTAGCGGGAGCGGGGGGAAACCTGTTCTTC. Translation gives CASSSLAGAGGNLFF.